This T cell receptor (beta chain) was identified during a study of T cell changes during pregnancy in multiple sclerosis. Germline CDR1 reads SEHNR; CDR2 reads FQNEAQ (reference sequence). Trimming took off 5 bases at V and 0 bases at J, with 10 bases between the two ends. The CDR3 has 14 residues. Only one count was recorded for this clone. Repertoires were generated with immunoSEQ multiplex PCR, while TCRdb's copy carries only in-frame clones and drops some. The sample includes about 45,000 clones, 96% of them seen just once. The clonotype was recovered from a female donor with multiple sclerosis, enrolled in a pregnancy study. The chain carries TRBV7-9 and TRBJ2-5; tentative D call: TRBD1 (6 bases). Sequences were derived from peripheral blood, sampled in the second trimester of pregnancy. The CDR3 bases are TGTGCCAGCAGCCCGGGACACCACCAAGAGACCCAGTACTTC. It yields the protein CASSPGHHQETQYF.